These T cell receptor beta chains were read from a single sample in a study of T cells in Graves' hyperthyroidism and ophthalmopathy. TCRdb re-called the multiplex PCR reads through MiXCR, storing one row per CDR3 protein. The sample lists approximately 520,000 distinct CDR3 sequences, 20% to 25% occurring once. Sequencing input: blood. The source of these receptors is a man aged 18 to 30 with Graves' hyperthyroidism. Each CDR3 is given with its conserved first and last residue. A D gene is named only where the DNA matches it firmly. Only some rows state a clone size, as once, few, many or a class for expanded clones.

>TRBJ2-7|-|many|TRBV28
CASSWRVKLGEQYF
TGTGCCAGCAGTTGGAGGGTGAAGTTAGGCGAGCAGTACTTC
>TRBJ2-7|-|-|TRBV28
CASSLISEEIRYHDQYF
TGTGCCAGCAGTTTAATCAGTGAGGAGATAAGGTACCACGATCAGTACTTC
>TRBJ1-2|TRBD1|-|TRBV30
CAWSATGADGYSF
TGTGCCTGGAGTGCCACAGGGGCGGATGGCTACAGCTTC
>TRBJ1-2|-|many|TRBV30
CAWSVNGPIAYTF
TGTGCCTGGAGTGTAAACGGACCTATCGCCTACACCTTC
>TRBJ1-1|TRBD1|many|TRBV6-5
CASSYRTGGTEAFF
TGTGCCAGCAGTTACCGGACAGGGGGCACTGAAGCTTTCTTT
>TRBJ2-3|-|few|TRBV6-2/TRBV6-3
CASRSRRSTDTQYF
TGTGCCAGCCGTTCGAGGAGGTCCACAGATACGCAGTATTTT
>TRBJ2-7|TRBD1|many|TRBV6-1
CASSVLGQGPGEQYF
TGTGCCAGCAGTGTCTTAGGACAGGGTCCAGGCGAGCAGTACTTC
>TRBJ2-2|TRBD1|many|TRBV5-1
CASSKQGVGTGELFF
TGCGCCAGCAGCAAACAGGGGGTCGGCACCGGGGAGCTGTTTTTT
>TRBJ1-2|-|few|TRBV6-5
CASSYSSSSRRSTYTF
TGTGCCAGCAGTTACTCGTCGTCGAGTAGGAGATCCACCTACACCTTC
>TRBJ1-5|-|many|TRBV28
CASRLGGGQPQHF
TGTGCCAGCAGGCTAGGGGGGGGTCAGCCCCAGCATTTT
>TRBJ2-7|TRBD1|many|TRBV12-3/TRBV12-4
CASSLPNFRGKGEQYF
TGTGCCAGCAGTCTACCGAATTTCAGGGGGAAGGGCGAGCAGTACTTC
>TRBJ2-5|TRBD1|many|TRBV11-2
CASSSGDRVYQETQYF
TGTGCCAGCAGCTCCGGGGACAGGGTTTACCAAGAGACCCAGTACTTC
>TRBJ1-5|-|-|TRBV19
CASSRRGTHTGDQPQHF
TGTGCCAGTTCTAGAAGGGGGACCCATACCGGGGATCAGCCCCAGCATTTT
>TRBJ2-7|-|many|TRBV11-2
CASSLEGAEYF
TGTGCCAGCAGCTTAGAGGGGGCGGAGTACTTC
>TRBJ1-4|-|-|TRBV12-3/TRBV12-4
CASSLSTRGLALNEKLFF
TGTGCCAGCAGTTTAAGTACTCGCGGTCTCGCCCTTAATGAAAAACTGTTTTTT
>TRBJ2-5|-|once|TRBV12-3/TRBV12-4
CASSSEGATQYF
TGTGCCAGCAGTTCCGAGGGTGCGACCCAGTACTTC
>TRBJ1-1|-|-|TRBV13
CASSGQQREAFF
TGTGCCAGCAGTGGACAGCAACGGGAAGCTTTCTTT
>TRBJ1-2|-|-|TRBV20-1
CSGKPNYGYTF
TGCAGTGGGAAACCTAACTATGGCTACACCTTC
>TRBJ2-7|-|-|TRBV6-2/TRBV6-3
CASSPRDELYEQYF
TGTGCCAGCAGTCCCCGGGACGAACTCTACGAGCAGTACTTC
>TRBJ2-4|-|many|TRBV28
CASSSRRGPTAKNIQYF
TGTGCCAGCAGTTCCAGACGGGGACCCACAGCCAAAAACATTCAGTACTTC
>TRBJ1-1|-|many|TRBV6-2/TRBV6-3
CASSVILKDTEAFF
TGTGCCAGCAGCGTGATCCTTAAGGACACTGAAGCTTTCTTT
>TRBJ2-5|TRBD1|many|TRBV27
CASRGQGAETQYF
TGTGCCAGCAGGGGTCAGGGGGCAGAGACCCAGTACTTC
>TRBJ2-5|-|many|TRBV7-8
CASSLVSHVGETQYF
TGTGCCAGCAGCTTAGTTTCCCACGTGGGAGAGACCCAGTACTTC
>TRBJ2-5|TRBD2|-|TRBV6-2/TRBV6-3
CASSYPLERESGDQETQYF
TGTGCCAGCAGTTACCCCCTGGAGCGGGAGTCTGGGGACCAAGAGACCCAGTACTTC
>TRBJ2-7|TRBD1|-|TRBV12-5
CASALTGFHEQYF
TGTGCTAGTGCTTTGACAGGGTTCCACGAGCAGTACTTC
>TRBJ1-1|-|few|TRBV6-1
CASSSLGVTEAFF
TGTGCCAGCAGCTCCCTTGGGGTAACTGAAGCTTTCTTT
>TRBJ2-2|TRBD2|-|TRBV12-3/TRBV12-4
CASSRPGTSGTGELFF
TGTGCCAGCAGTCGCCCCGGGACTAGCGGGACCGGGGAGCTGTTTTTT
>TRBJ2-5|-|many|TRBV29-1
CSVDQGGETQYF
TGCAGCGTTGACCAGGGAGGCGAGACCCAGTACTTC
>TRBJ1-1|-|many|TRBV12-3/TRBV12-4
CASRGGSGGDTEAFF
TGTGCCAGCAGGGGAGGCTCTGGTGGGGACACTGAAGCTTTCTTT
>TRBJ2-7|-|-|TRBV29-1
CSVEVGTGDYEQYF
TGCAGCGTTGAAGTAGGCACAGGAGATTACGAGCAGTACTTC
>TRBJ1-5|-|many|TRBV24-1
CATGRDSNQPQHF
TGTGCCACCGGAAGGGACAGCAATCAGCCCCAGCATTTT
>TRBJ1-5|TRBD1|few|TRBV13
CASSSPLGQGALKDSNQPQHF
TGTGCCAGCAGCTCCCCCCTTGGACAGGGGGCTTTAAAAGATAGCAATCAGCCCCAGCATTTT
>TRBJ2-7|-|-|TRBV6-1
CASSVVTTINEQYF
TGTGCCAGCAGTGTCGTCACAACAATTAACGAGCAGTACTTC